Following are 8 T cell receptor beta chains from one sample sequenced in a study of chemoradiotherapy in HPV16-positive cancers. Assay used: immunoSEQ multiplex PCR; TCRdb lists only in-frame clones, some missing. Seen here are some 14,000 clones, about 70% observed once, and the top ten hold over 7.5%. Specimen collection occurred from a patient who underwent chemoradiotherapy. These receptors all come from a human donor with HPV-associated anogenital cancer.

The chain couples TRBV19 to TRBJ2-1; D unresolved. CDR1 and CDR2 from the germline V gene are LNHDA and SQIVND (reference sequence). Trimming took 4 bases from V and 4 from J, leaving 17 bases between them. The CDR3 sequence is 16 residues long. CDR3 DNA sequence: TGTGCCAGTAGTAACGGATTTTTGCCCTCTTACAATGAGCAGTTCTTC. This codes for CASSNGFLPSYNEQFF.

This clone came up once. The J gene is TRBJ2-7, the V gene TRBV6-5, with TRBD2 matching 14 bases. V shed 8 bases, J shed 4 bases, and the junction held 1 base outside the gene matches. Germline CDR1 and CDR2: MNHEY and SVGAGI. This CDR3 is built from 13 residues. The DNA for the CDR3 is TGTGCCAGCCGGACTAGCGGGAGGTACGAGCAGTACTTC. Translated: CASRTSGRYEQYF.

The gene calls are TRBV2 and TRBJ2-1; TRBD2 agrees at 9 bases. The CDR3 consists of 15 residues. With 4 bases clipped from V and 3 bases from J, the junction kept 4 bases outside the gene matches. CDR1 SNHLY and CDR2 FYNNEI come from the germline V gene. CDR3 nucleotides: TGTGCCAGCAGTGGGAGACTAGCGGACTACAATGAGCAGTTCTTC. Protein sequence: CASSGRLADYNEQFF.

V and J are TRBV7-6 and TRBJ1-3, with TRBD1 matching 7 bases. The CDR3 extends over 18 amino acids. V lost 5 bases, J lost 4 bases, and 17 bases stayed unmatched. CDR1 is SGHVS, CDR2 FNYEAQ, per germline. The CDR3, as DNA: TGTGCCAGCAGCCCTCGGGACAGCCTCCGGCCGGGGGGAAACACCATATATTTT. It is translated as CASSPRDSLRPGGNTIYF.

The V call is TRBV28, the J call TRBJ1-1; TRBD1 matches 7 bases. Trimming at V came to 3 bases and at J to 7 bases, leaving 14 bases not matched to a gene. The V gene's germline CDR1 is MDHEN and CDR2 SYDVKM. The CDR3 loop spans 16 amino acids. The CDR3, as DNA: TGTGCCAGCAGTTTGCCCAATACAGGGGCCCGATTTGAAGCTTTCTTT. It specifies CASSLPNTGARFEAFF.

The genes are TRBV10-3 and TRBJ1-1; the D is unclear. Germline values: CDR1 ENHRY, CDR2 SYGVKD. The V and J ends lost 3 bases and 1 base respectively, with 6 bases between them. The CDR3 has 13 residues. The CDR3 DNA is TGTGCCATCAGTGAAAACACGAACACTGAAGCTTTCTTT. It translates to CAISENTNTEAFF.

This clone appeared a single time. This rearrangement joins TRBV7-3 to TRBJ1-3, with D tentatively TRBD1 (6 bases). The CDR3 spans 15 residues. The ends were cut back, 2 bases at V and 3 bases at J, with 11 bases in the middle. Germline CDR1 is SGHTA and CDR2 is FQGTGA. The CDR3 sequence is CASSLSGGFGNTIYF. In DNA, the CDR3 is TGTGCCAGCAGCTTATCGGGGGGCTTTGGAAACACCATATATTTT.

The V gene is TRBV6-1, the J gene TRBJ2-5; 10 positions agree with TRBD1. There are 14 residues in the CDR3. Germline V gives CDR1 MNHNS, CDR2 SASEGT. Trimming removed 5 bases from V and 5 bases from J; junction bases left unmatched: 5. This chain's CDR3 is CASSPGTGEETQYF. CDR3 sequence (DNA): TGTGCCAGCAGTCCCGGGACAGGGGAGGAGACCCAGTACTTC.